This is a list of T cell receptor beta chains from one sample in a study of blood T cell repertoires in COVID-19. Assay used: immunoSEQ multiplex PCR; TCRdb lists only in-frame clones, some missing. The sample shows fewer than 500,000 clones, around 86% of them seen only once. Material for sequencing was peripheral blood. The receptor set was obtained from a woman between 25 and 40 years old with active or convalescent COVID-19. The CDR3 runs from the conserved cysteine through the conserved F or W. Fields, in order: V gene, clone size, D gene, J gene, CDR3 DNA, CDR3 protein. A D gene is named only where the DNA matches it firmly. Size values are once, few and many counts, or a class for expanded clones, and some rows have none.

v_call: TRBV19; clone_size: once; d_call: TRBD1; j_call: TRBJ2-3; cdr3_nt: TGTGCCAGTAGCCCTCCGGGACAGGGCATGGGTACGCAGTATTTT; cdr3_aa: CASSPPGQGMGTQYF
v_call: TRBV6-5; clone_size: NA; d_call: NA; j_call: TRBJ2-1; cdr3_nt: TGTGCCAGCAGTTCTAGACTTTCTCAAGAGCAGTTCTTC; cdr3_aa: CASSSRLSQEQFF
v_call: TRBV30; clone_size: NA; d_call: NA; j_call: TRBJ1-1; cdr3_nt: TGTGCCTGGAGTACCGGGACAAATCCCACTGAAGCTTTCTTT; cdr3_aa: CAWSTGTNPTEAFF
v_call: TRBV4-1; clone_size: NA; d_call: TRBD2; j_call: TRBJ2-1; cdr3_nt: TGCGCCAGCAGCCAAGTGACTAGCGGGCCTTCCTACAATGAGCAGTTCTTC; cdr3_aa: CASSQVTSGPSYNEQFF
v_call: TRBV9; clone_size: NA; d_call: TRBD1; j_call: TRBJ1-6; cdr3_nt: TGTGCCAGCAGCTCGGCAGACAGGGGGTTTATAGATTCACCCCTCCACTTT; cdr3_aa: CASSSADRGFIDSPLHF
v_call: TRBV7-8; clone_size: NA; d_call: TRBD2; j_call: TRBJ2-1; cdr3_nt: TGTGCCAGCAGCCTTAGGACTAGCGGGGGGGCCGGTGAGCAGTTCTTC; cdr3_aa: CASSLRTSGGAGEQFF
v_call: TRBV27; clone_size: NA; d_call: TRBD1; j_call: TRBJ1-1; cdr3_nt: TGTGCCAGCAGTAGATGGACAGGCGCCAACACTGAAGCTTTCTTT; cdr3_aa: CASSRWTGANTEAFF
v_call: TRBV18; clone_size: NA; d_call: TRBD1; j_call: TRBJ1-1; cdr3_nt: TGTGCCAGCTCACCCAGAACACAGGGGGCCACTGAAGCTTTCTTT; cdr3_aa: CASSPRTQGATEAFF
v_call: TRBV16; clone_size: NA; d_call: TRBD1; j_call: TRBJ1-3; cdr3_nt: TGTGCCAGCAGCCCTTGGACAGGGGGAAACACCATATATTTT; cdr3_aa: CASSPWTGGNTIYF
v_call: TRBV6-5; clone_size: NA; d_call: NA; j_call: TRBJ1-2; cdr3_nt: TGTGCCAGCATCCGACCCGACAGTTCTAACTATGGCTACACCTTC; cdr3_aa: CASIRPDSSNYGYTF
v_call: TRBV2; clone_size: NA; d_call: TRBD1; j_call: TRBJ2-2; cdr3_nt: TGTGCCAGCAACCTCCCGACAGGGAGCACCAACACCGGGGAGCTGTTTTTT; cdr3_aa: CASNLPTGSTNTGELFF
v_call: TRBV19; clone_size: once; d_call: NA; j_call: TRBJ2-3; cdr3_nt: TGTGCCAGTAGTCGGACAGTAAGCACAGATACGCAGTATTTT; cdr3_aa: CASSRTVSTDTQYF
v_call: TRBV18; clone_size: NA; d_call: TRBD2; j_call: TRBJ2-1; cdr3_nt: TGTGCCAGTGAAGCGGGGGGGGTGAATGAGCAGTTCTTC; cdr3_aa: CASEAGGVNEQFF
v_call: TRBV11-2; clone_size: few; d_call: NA; j_call: TRBJ1-1; cdr3_nt: TGTGCCAGCAGCTTAGTCACTATGAACACTGAAGCTTTCTTT; cdr3_aa: CASSLVTMNTEAFF
v_call: TRBV4-1; clone_size: NA; d_call: NA; j_call: TRBJ1-5; cdr3_nt: TGCGCCAGCAGCCAAGTGGGGGGGAGCAATCAGCCCCAGCATTTT; cdr3_aa: CASSQVGGSNQPQHF
v_call: TRBV5-1; clone_size: NA; d_call: TRBD1; j_call: TRBJ1-1; cdr3_nt: TGCGCCAGCAGCTTCTCGGACAGGGGAGAAGCTTTCTTT; cdr3_aa: CASSFSDRGEAFF
v_call: TRBV5-4; clone_size: NA; d_call: NA; j_call: TRBJ2-7; cdr3_nt: TGTGCCAGCAGCTTGGATGGGGGGATCTACGAGCAGTACTTC; cdr3_aa: CASSLDGGIYEQYF
v_call: TRBV9; clone_size: NA; d_call: TRBD1; j_call: TRBJ2-3; cdr3_nt: TGTGCCAGCAGCCTCTACAGGGGTAGCACAGATACGCAGTATTTT; cdr3_aa: CASSLYRGSTDTQYF
v_call: TRBV3-1/TRBV3-2; clone_size: NA; d_call: NA; j_call: TRBJ1-2; cdr3_nt: TGTGCCAGCAGCCAAGACCAGTCCTACACCTTC; cdr3_aa: CASSQDQSYTF
v_call: TRBV5-1; clone_size: NA; d_call: TRBD1; j_call: TRBJ2-1; cdr3_nt: TGCGCCAGCAGTTCGCCGGGACAGACCTACAATGAGCAGTTCTTC; cdr3_aa: CASSSPGQTYNEQFF
v_call: TRBV6-5; clone_size: NA; d_call: TRBD2; j_call: TRBJ2-7; cdr3_nt: TGTGCCAGCAGCCCAAGGACTAGCGCCACCTACGAGCAGTACTTC; cdr3_aa: CASSPRTSATYEQYF
v_call: TRBV12-3/TRBV12-4; clone_size: NA; d_call: NA; j_call: TRBJ1-1; cdr3_nt: TGTGCCAGCACCGCATTCGGAGGGACTGAAGCTTTCTTT; cdr3_aa: CASTAFGGTEAFF
v_call: TRBV5-1; clone_size: few; d_call: NA; j_call: TRBJ2-1; cdr3_nt: TGCGCCAGCAGCATAGAAAGCTCCTACAATGAGCAGTTCTTC; cdr3_aa: CASSIESSYNEQFF
v_call: TRBV29-1; clone_size: NA; d_call: TRBD1; j_call: TRBJ1-1; cdr3_nt: TGCAGCGTTGAAGGGACAGGGGGCAAGACTGAAGCTTTCTTT; cdr3_aa: CSVEGTGGKTEAFF
v_call: TRBV7-8; clone_size: few; d_call: TRBD1; j_call: TRBJ1-6; cdr3_nt: TGTGCCAGCAGCTCGACAGGGAGCAATTCACCCCTCCACTTT; cdr3_aa: CASSSTGSNSPLHF
v_call: TRBV19; clone_size: NA; d_call: NA; j_call: TRBJ1-3; cdr3_nt: TGTGCCAGTAGTATCGGGACACAGCGAAACACCATATATTTT; cdr3_aa: CASSIGTQRNTIYF
v_call: TRBV5-5; clone_size: NA; d_call: TRBD1; j_call: TRBJ1-1; cdr3_nt: TGTGCCAGCAGCTTAGCGGGACAGGGGATGAACACTGAAGCTTTCTTT; cdr3_aa: CASSLAGQGMNTEAFF
v_call: TRBV19; clone_size: once; d_call: NA; j_call: TRBJ2-3; cdr3_nt: TGTGCCAGTAGTATAGATCTTCTTGGCGGAGTGAGCACAGATACGCAGTATTTT; cdr3_aa: CASSIDLLGGVSTDTQYF
v_call: TRBV5-1; clone_size: NA; d_call: NA; j_call: TRBJ1-4; cdr3_nt: TGCGCCAGCAGCTTTAACCCCCACAGGGAGGGAGAAAAACTGTTTTTT; cdr3_aa: CASSFNPHREGEKLFF
v_call: TRBV5-1; clone_size: NA; d_call: TRBD2; j_call: TRBJ2-2; cdr3_nt: TGCGCCAGCAGCTCCATGGGGGGGGACACCGGGGAGCTGTTTTTT; cdr3_aa: CASSSMGGDTGELFF
v_call: TRBV7-2; clone_size: NA; d_call: TRBD2; j_call: TRBJ2-7; cdr3_nt: TGTGCCAGCAGCGATGGGCGGGGGGGCCTCGAGCAGTACTTC; cdr3_aa: CASSDGRGGLEQYF
v_call: TRBV2; clone_size: once; d_call: NA; j_call: TRBJ1-2; cdr3_nt: TGTGCCAGCAGGAGACAGGAGAACTATGGCTACACCTTC; cdr3_aa: CASRRQENYGYTF
v_call: TRBV4-1; clone_size: few; d_call: TRBD2; j_call: TRBJ2-1; cdr3_nt: TGCGCCAGCAGCCAAGACTGGCTAGCGGACTACAATGAGCAGTTCTTC; cdr3_aa: CASSQDWLADYNEQFF
v_call: TRBV11-2; clone_size: NA; d_call: NA; j_call: TRBJ2-7; cdr3_nt: TGTGCCAGCATGAGTTTAAGGGGGTCCTACGAGCAGTACTTC; cdr3_aa: CASMSLRGSYEQYF
v_call: TRBV28; clone_size: once; d_call: TRBD1; j_call: TRBJ1-1; cdr3_nt: TGTGCCAGCAGTACCCGGACAGGGGGTACTGAAGCTTTCTTT; cdr3_aa: CASSTRTGGTEAFF
v_call: TRBV30; clone_size: NA; d_call: NA; j_call: TRBJ1-2; cdr3_nt: TGTGCCTGGAGTTCAGGCAGGGGCATCTACTATGGCTACACCTTC; cdr3_aa: CAWSSGRGIYYGYTF
v_call: TRBV11-2; clone_size: NA; d_call: TRBD1; j_call: TRBJ1-1; cdr3_nt: TGTGCCAGCAGCTTTGGGGACAGGTACACTGAAGCTTTTTTT; cdr3_aa: CASSFGDRYTEAFF
v_call: TRBV4-1; clone_size: NA; d_call: NA; j_call: TRBJ1-5; cdr3_nt: TGCGCCAGCAGCCAAGATCGACAGCATCAGCCCCAGCATTTT; cdr3_aa: CASSQDRQHQPQHF
v_call: TRBV2; clone_size: NA; d_call: TRBD2; j_call: TRBJ2-5; cdr3_nt: TGTGCCAGCAGTGATCGCGGGAGGCAAGAGACCCAGTACTTC; cdr3_aa: CASSDRGRQETQYF
v_call: TRBV10-1; clone_size: once; d_call: TRBD1; j_call: TRBJ2-7; cdr3_nt: TGCGCCAGCAACCGACAGGGATCCTACGAGCAGTACTTC; cdr3_aa: CASNRQGSYEQYF
v_call: TRBV6-6; clone_size: NA; d_call: TRBD1; j_call: TRBJ1-4; cdr3_nt: TGTGCCAGCCGGGACAGCACTAATGAAAAACTGTTTTTT; cdr3_aa: CASRDSTNEKLFF
v_call: TRBV7-6; clone_size: NA; d_call: NA; j_call: TRBJ1-3; cdr3_nt: TGTGCCAGCAGCTTAGGAGTCGACAGGACCATTGGAGGAAACACCATATATTTT; cdr3_aa: CASSLGVDRTIGGNTIYF
v_call: TRBV4-1; clone_size: NA; d_call: TRBD1; j_call: TRBJ2-1; cdr3_nt: TGCGCCAGCAGCCCGAACAGGGGAGCAAATGAGCAGTTCTTC; cdr3_aa: CASSPNRGANEQFF
v_call: TRBV5-1; clone_size: NA; d_call: TRBD1; j_call: TRBJ2-7; cdr3_nt: TGCGCCAGCAGCATTACAGGGGGCGCGTCCTACGAGCAGTACTTC; cdr3_aa: CASSITGGASYEQYF
v_call: TRBV18; clone_size: once; d_call: NA; j_call: TRBJ1-5; cdr3_nt: TGTGCCAGCTCATTAACACTAGATCAGCCCCAGCATTTT; cdr3_aa: CASSLTLDQPQHF
v_call: TRBV19; clone_size: once; d_call: TRBD1; j_call: TRBJ1-2; cdr3_nt: TGTGCCAGTAGCCTCGGGACAGACTATGGCTACACCTTC; cdr3_aa: CASSLGTDYGYTF
v_call: TRBV7-8; clone_size: NA; d_call: TRBD2; j_call: TRBJ2-3; cdr3_nt: TGTGCCAGCAGCTTCTTAGCGGGGGGGGCCACAGATACGCAGTATTTT; cdr3_aa: CASSFLAGGATDTQYF
v_call: TRBV30; clone_size: NA; d_call: TRBD1; j_call: TRBJ1-6; cdr3_nt: TGTGCCTGGACCCTAACGGCAGGGGGGAATTCACCCCTCCACTTT; cdr3_aa: CAWTLTAGGNSPLHF
v_call: TRBV6-5; clone_size: NA; d_call: NA; j_call: TRBJ1-2; cdr3_nt: TGTGCCAGCAGTCTCACCGCCCAGATGAACTATGGCTACACCTTC; cdr3_aa: CASSLTAQMNYGYTF
v_call: TRBV28; clone_size: NA; d_call: TRBD1; j_call: TRBJ1-2; cdr3_nt: TGTGCCAGCAGAGCGACAGGGGGCGACTATGGCTACACCTTC; cdr3_aa: CASRATGGDYGYTF
v_call: TRBV27; clone_size: NA; d_call: NA; j_call: TRBJ2-7; cdr3_nt: TGTGCCAGCAGTTTATCATCGGGGTTTGGCGAGCAGTACTTC; cdr3_aa: CASSLSSGFGEQYF
v_call: TRBV6-1; clone_size: NA; d_call: NA; j_call: TRBJ2-4; cdr3_nt: TGTGCCAGCAGTGAAAGGAGACGGGGGATTCTAGCCAAAAACATTCAGTACTTC; cdr3_aa: CASSERRRGILAKNIQYF
v_call: TRBV9; clone_size: NA; d_call: NA; j_call: TRBJ2-1; cdr3_nt: TGTGCCAGCAGCGCCCAGAGCGGAAATTCCTTTGAGCAGTTCTTC; cdr3_aa: CASSAQSGNSFEQFF
v_call: TRBV10-2; clone_size: NA; d_call: TRBD1; j_call: TRBJ2-2; cdr3_nt: TGCGCCACCACGGTCACAGGGGACACCGGGGAGCTGTTTTTT; cdr3_aa: CATTVTGDTGELFF
v_call: TRBV15; clone_size: NA; d_call: TRBD2; j_call: TRBJ2-3; cdr3_nt: TGTGCCACCAGCGTATCACGACTAGCCTTCACAGATACGCAGTATTTT; cdr3_aa: CATSVSRLAFTDTQYF
v_call: TRBV10-3; clone_size: NA; d_call: NA; j_call: TRBJ2-7; cdr3_nt: TGTGCCATCAGTGAGCTGGACAGTACCTACGAGCAGTACTTC; cdr3_aa: CAISELDSTYEQYF
v_call: TRBV7-2; clone_size: NA; d_call: NA; j_call: TRBJ2-1; cdr3_nt: TGTGCCAGCAGCTTCCAGGGTGCTACAGTGGGATACAATGAGCAGTTCTTC; cdr3_aa: CASSFQGATVGYNEQFF